The 15 T cell receptor beta chains below all came from one sample that was sequenced in a study of CD4+ T cells in melanoma. Data came from immunoSEQ multiplex PCR; TCRdb stores just in-frame clones and leaves some out. The sample shows about 140,000 clones, 92% of them seen only once. The receptors come from a human donor with melanoma.

This clone was picked up one time. The V call is TRBV7-3, the J call TRBJ2-3; 8 bases match TRBD2. Germline V lookup: CDR1 SGHTA, CDR2 FQGTGA. J lost 2 bases, V lost 0 bases, and 7 bases had no gene match. The CDR3 covers 17 residues. CDR3 sequence (DNA): TGTGCCAGCAGCTTAACCGGGGGGGCTTTTATCACAGATACGCAGTATTTT. It encodes CASSLTGGAFITDTQYF.

V and J are TRBV18 and TRBJ2-3; 7 bases line up with TRBD1. The germline V gene has CDR1 KGHSH and CDR2 LQKENI. This CDR3 is built from 16 residues. Unmatched junction bases numbered 6, after V lost 0 bases and J lost 3 bases. CDR3 sequence (DNA): TGTGCCAGCTCACCACCGGTTGGCAGGGGGACAGATACGCAGTATTTT. This codes for CASSPPVGRGTDTQYF. Filled out from reference TRBV18 and TRBJ2-3, the complete variable domain reads NAGVMQNPRHLVRRRGQEARLRCSPMKGHSHVYWYRQLPEEGLKFMVYLQKENIIDESGMPKERFSAEFPKEGPSILRIQQVVRGDSAAYFCASSPPVGRGTDTQYFGPGTRLTVL.

The genes are TRBV6-4 and TRBJ1-4, with 8 positions matching TRBD1. Per the germline V gene, CDR1 is MRHNA and CDR2 is SNTAGT. Trimming cost V 2 bases and J 2 bases; bases outside gene matches: 10. The CDR3 consists of 18 residues. The CDR3 nucleotides read TGTGCCAGCAGTGACGCCACAGGGGGTCGGTCTACTAATGAAAAACTGTTTTTT. This gives the protein CASSDATGGRSTNEKLFF.

V is TRBV5-4 and J is TRBJ2-7; TRBD2 matches 9 bases. Germline V gene data show CDR1 as SGHNT and CDR2 as YYREEE (reference sequence). The CDR3 has 14 amino acids. V lost 0 bases to trimming and J lost 2 bases; unmatched junction nucleotides: 0. The chain's CDR3 is CASSLASGAYEQYF. The CDR3 DNA is TGTGCCAGCAGCTTGGCTAGCGGGGCCTACGAGCAGTACTTC.

V usage is TRBV11-2 and J usage is TRBJ2-1, with D unresolved. The V end lost 3 bases, the J end lost 12 bases, and 12 bases lay between the germline ends. Germline CDR1 is SGHAT and CDR2 is FQNNGV. This CDR3 is 12 amino acids long. CDR3 in DNA: TGTGCCAGCAGCTTCTCTGAGGCTGGGCAGTTCTTC. Translating gives CASSFSEAGQFF.

The CDR3: CASRSSDRNGYTF. In nucleotides, the CDR3 is TGTGCCAGCAGAAGCAGCGACCGGAATGGCTACACCTTC. This chain joins TRBV27 and TRBJ1-2; the D is unclear. Trimming took 6 bases from V and 6 from J, leaving 14 bases between them. Germline CDR1 and CDR2: MNHEY and SMNVEV (reference sequence). This CDR3 contains 13 residues.

In regard to this clone: Other nucleotide sequences from this sample produce the same CDR3. The chain uses TRBV7-6 and TRBJ2-3, with 9 bases lining up with TRBD2. The germline V gene encodes CDR1 SGHVS and CDR2 FNYEAQ. Trimming cost V 1 base and J 4 bases; bases outside gene matches: 0. CDR3 length: 14 residues. CDR3 DNA: TGTGCCAGCAGCTTAGGCGGGGGGGCAGATACGCAGTATTTT. This encodes CASSLGGGADTQYF.

This chain uses TRBV6-5 with TRBJ1-2, with D tentatively TRBD1 (6 bases). V was clipped by 3 bases and J by 1 base, with 12 bases between them. The CDR3 extends over 15 amino acids. The germline V gene encodes CDR1 MNHEY and CDR2 SVGAGI. This CDR3 is CASSYETGLNYGYTF. The CDR3 DNA follows: TGTGCCAGCAGTTATGAGACAGGCCTTAACTATGGCTACACCTTC.

The V call is TRBV5-8, the J call TRBJ2-3; 11 nucleotides agree with TRBD2. The CDR3 has 15 residues. The V gene's germline CDR1 is SGHTS and CDR2 YDEGEE. After removal of 0 bases from V and 5 bases from J, the junction contained 2 bases not matched to a gene. DNA of the CDR3: TGTGCCAGCAGCTTGGCCGGACTAGCGGGAGATACGCAGTATTTT. This encodes CASSLAGLAGDTQYF.

The rearrangement joins TRBV28 to TRBJ2-1; 9 bases are shared with TRBD2. The CDR3 runs 14 residues. Germline V gene data show CDR1 as MDHEN and CDR2 as SYDVKM. Germline trimming cut 2 bases from V and 4 bases from J; bases unmatched to any gene: 0. CDR3 sequence reads: CASSLAGGYNEQFF. Here the CDR3 DNA reads TGTGCCAGCAGTTTAGCGGGGGGGTACAATGAGCAGTTCTTC. Looking up the rest from reference TRBV28 and TRBJ2-1 gives the full variable domain: DVKVTQSSRYLVKRTGEKVFLECVQDMDHENMFWYRQDPGLGLRLIYFSYDVKMKEKGDIPEGYSVSREKKERFSLILESASTNQTSMYLCASSLAGGYNEQFFGPGTRLTVL.

V and J are TRBV15 and TRBJ2-7, with 8 bases aligning to TRBD1. V was pared by 5 bases and J by 2 bases, with 11 bases of the junction left unmatched. The CDR3 runs to 16 residues. The germline V gene has CDR1 LNHNV and CDR2 YYDKDF (reference sequence). The CDR3 region is CATSRFAGTGTYEQYF. The CDR3 nucleotides read TGTGCCACCAGCCGATTCGCCGGGACAGGAACCTACGAGCAGTACTTC.

The rearrangement uses TRBV7-8 and TRBJ1-1; 12 bases agree with TRBD1. Germline CDR1 reads SGHVS; CDR2 reads FQNEAQ. The V segment lost 6 bases and the J segment 6 bases; nucleotides outside the gene matches: 11. This CDR3 region has 16 residues. The CDR3 DNA reads TGTGCCAGCAGTCATCCGGGACAGGGGGCTCGGGCTGAAGCTTTCTTT. Translating it yields CASSHPGQGARAEAFF.

This CDR3 reads CASSERGGGETQYF. CDR3 DNA: TGTGCCAGTAGTGAGCGGGGGGGCGGAGAGACCCAGTACTTC. The chain couples TRBV19 to TRBJ2-5, with 10 bases fitting TRBD2. J lost 4 bases, V lost 5 bases, and 4 bases had no gene match. Germline lookup yields CDR1 LNHDA and CDR2 SQIVND (reference sequence). The CDR3 extends over 14 amino acids.

The CDR3 loop is CASSLVPAGNTEAFF. In nucleotides, the CDR3 is TGTGCCAGCAGCTTGGTTCCGGCAGGAAACACTGAAGCTTTCTTT. This chain links TRBV5-6 with TRBJ1-1, with D unclear. The CDR3 contains 15 residues. In germline, CDR1 is SGHDT, CDR2 YYEEEE. The V end was cut by 0 bases, the J end by 2 bases, with 11 bases between.

The chain has TRBV2 and TRBJ2-7; TRBD1 matches at 9 bases. V dropped 6 bases and J dropped 3; count of bases not matched to a gene: 6. CDR1 SNHLY and CDR2 FYNNEI come from the germline V gene. The CDR3 contains 14 residues. The CDR3 region is CASRDRGSLYEQYF. The CDR3 nucleotides are TGTGCCAGCAGAGACAGGGGGTCCCTCTACGAGCAGTACTTC.